This is a list of T cell receptor beta chains from one sample in a study of blood T cell repertoires in COVID-19. TCRdb's copy holds only in-frame clones and misses some; the assay was immunoSEQ multiplex PCR. The repertoire holds hundreds of thousands of clones, with about 87% as singletons. Sequenced input: peripheral blood. The receptors shown here come from a human donor in a cohort sampled during active COVID-19. Both conserved end residues are part of each CDR3. A D gene is named only where the DNA matches it firmly. Not all rows give a size; the values are once, few, many and, for expanded clones, a class.

once	TRBV7-2	TRBJ1-2	.	CASSLVGLPLSYGYTF	TGTGCCAGCAGCTTAGTGGGGCTCCCCCTCTCCTATGGCTACACCTTC
.	TRBV2	TRBJ1-2	.	CASSEAARNYGYTF	TGTGCCAGCAGTGAAGCAGCCCGGAACTATGGCTACACCTTC
.	TRBV19	TRBJ2-6	.	CASSIWTASGANVLTF	TGTGCCAGTAGTATATGGACAGCCTCTGGGGCCAACGTCCTGACTTTC
.	TRBV18	TRBJ1-5	TRBD1	CASSPIQGAGQPQHF	TGTGCCAGCTCACCAATACAGGGGGCAGGGCAGCCCCAGCATTTT
.	TRBV3-1/TRBV3-2	TRBJ1-1	.	CASSPILARGATEAFF	TGTGCCAGCAGCCCTATACTGGCCCGGGGGGCCACTGAAGCTTTCTTT
.	TRBV7-9	TRBJ2-2	TRBD1	CASSPGTAPPGELFF	TGTGCCAGCAGCCCAGGGACAGCCCCCCCCGGGGAGCTGTTTTTT
.	TRBV6-1	TRBJ2-3	TRBD1	CASSEAWTGARGTQYF	TGTGCCAGCAGTGAAGCTTGGACAGGGGCCAGGGGTACGCAGTATTTT
.	TRBV19	TRBJ1-1	TRBD1	CASSFQGGGTEAFF	TGTGCCAGTAGTTTCCAGGGGGGTGGCACTGAAGCTTTCTTT
.	TRBV19	TRBJ2-1	.	CASRLTGEQFF	TGTGCCAGCCGCCTCACGGGTGAGCAGTTCTTC
.	TRBV7-9	TRBJ2-1	TRBD2	CASSSISTSPLEQFF	TGTGCCAGCAGCTCGATCTCGACTAGCCCGCTTGAGCAGTTCTTC
.	TRBV6-5	TRBJ1-1	.	CASSTTGTEAFF	TGTGCCAGCAGTACCACAGGGACTGAAGCTTTCTTT
.	TRBV2	TRBJ2-1	.	CASRRLDEQFF	TGTGCCAGCAGGCGGCTCGATGAGCAGTTCTTC
.	TRBV30	TRBJ1-2	.	CAWRSGTRGYTF	TGTGCCTGGAGGTCCGGGACACGGGGCTACACCTTC
.	TRBV6-4	TRBJ1-6	.	CANPQGFPLGSPLHF	TGTGCCAACCCTCAGGGATTTCCCTTGGGTTCACCCCTCCACTTT
.	TRBV28	TRBJ2-5	.	CASSPPGTAREETQYF	TGTGCCAGCAGTCCCCCCGGGACTGCTCGGGAGGAGACCCAGTACTTC